This TCR beta chain was identified in a study of cytomegalovirus exposure and HLA in healthy donors. The CDR3 consists of 13 residues. V lost 5 bases to trimming and J lost 2 bases, with 10 bases between them. Per germline, CDR1 LNHDA and CDR2 SQIVND (reference sequence). Assay: immunoSEQ multiplex PCR; the TCRdb copy retains only in-frame clones and omits some. The sample gives about 130,000 clones, roughly nine tenths of which show up once; around 3.4% is in the top ten. This clone was counted a single time. The gene calls are TRBV19 and TRBJ2-7; a possible D gene is TRBD2 (6 bases). This receptor was taken from a man younger than 40 in good health and CMV-seronegative. The sequenced sample consisted of PBMCs. CDR3 nucleotide sequence: TGTGCCAGTAGTGGGACTTCTACCTACGAGCAGTACTTC. It encodes CASSGTSTYEQYF.